The 22 T cell receptor beta chains presented below share a single source sample, sequenced in a study of CD8 T cells in ankylosing spondylitis. TCRdb processed the 5' RACE reads anew with MiXCR; each CDR3 protein has one entry. The table lists under 250,000 distinct CDR3 sequences, more than 25% of them singletons. The specimen sequenced was blood, either unsorted or a sorted T cell fraction (not recorded which). Receptor source: a male donor with ankylosing spondylitis or in good health (not recorded which).

This clonotype was counted at least ten times. The chain recombines TRBV29-1 with TRBJ2-5; the D gene is possibly TRBD2 (6 bases). The germline V gene encodes CDR1 SQVTM and CDR2 ANQGSEA. This CDR3 is built from 12 residues. V was cut by 5 bases and J by 3 bases, with 10 bases left in between. The chain's CDR3 is CSVRGGKETQYF. In DNA form, the CDR3 reads TGCAGCGTTCGTGGGGGGAAAGAGACCCAGTACTTC.

This clonotype was recorded many times. V usage is TRBV5-1 and J usage is TRBJ1-1, with TRBD1 as a possible D gene (5 bases). Deletions cut 4 bases from V and 5 bases from J, with 9 bases between. Germline V gives CDR1 SGHRS, CDR2 YFSETQ. This CDR3 region has 12 residues. CDR3 amino acids: CASSISGTEAFF. The CDR3 bases are TGCGCCAGCAGCATATCAGGGACTGAAGCTTTCTTT. Drawing the rest from reference TRBV5-1 and TRBJ1-1, the complete variable domain is KAGVTQTPRYLIKTRGQQVTLSCSPISGHRSVSWYQQTPGQGLQFLFEYFSETQRNKGNFPGRFSGRQFSNSRSEMNVSTLELGDSALYLCASSISGTEAFFGQGTRLTVV.

This clonotype was picked up many times. The J gene is TRBJ2-7, the V gene TRBV4-3; TRBD2 matches at 9 bases. The CDR3 runs to 16 residues. Germline V gene data show CDR1 as LGHNA and CDR2 as YSLEER. V gave up 2 bases and J gave up 4 bases; unmatched junction bases: 9. The CDR3 loop reads CASSQSRSSGRYEQYF. CDR3 coding DNA: TGCGCCAGCAGCCAATCCCGAAGTAGCGGGAGATACGAGCAGTACTTC.

This chain connects TRBV6-1 to TRBJ2-7, with TRBD2 matching over 7 bases. The V gene end was trimmed by 5 bases and the J gene end by 3 bases; junction bases not matched to a gene: 7. The CDR3 runs 14 residues. Germline V gene data show CDR1 as MNHNS and CDR2 as SASEGT. The CDR3 DNA sequence: TGTGCCAGCAGTCCGCGACTAGCTAGCTACGAGCAGTACTTC. Residues: CASSPRLASYEQYF.

This clonotype was recorded only once. The chain recombines TRBV6-1 with TRBJ1-6; TRBD1 matches at 9 bases. Germline V gene lookup returns CDR1 MNHNS and CDR2 SASEGT. CDR3 length: 17 amino acids. After removal of 6 bases from V and 7 bases from J, the junction contained 13 bases not matched to a gene. The CDR3 DNA sequence: TGTGCCAGCAGCCGCGGTGAGACCGGGACAGGGAATTCACCCCTCCACTTT. It yields the protein CASSRGETGTGNSPLHF.

The V call is TRBV20-1, the J call TRBJ1-1; 7 bases line up with TRBD1. The CDR3 has 15 residues. Germline-derived CDR1 and CDR2 are DFQATT and SNEGSKA (reference sequence). With 2 bases clipped from V and 0 bases from J, the junction kept 6 bases outside the gene matches. CDR3 nucleotides: TGCAGTGCTAGAAAACCGGGACAGCTGAACACTGAAGCTTTCTTT. Its translation is CSARKPGQLNTEAFF.

This clonotype was seen repeatedly, ten times or more. The CDR3 loop reads CASSSLISGTTYEQYF. Here the CDR3 DNA reads TGTGCCAGCAGTTCCCTCATTAGCGGTACAACCTACGAGCAGTACTTC. The genes are TRBV12-3 or TRBV12-4 and TRBJ2-7; possibly TRBD2 for D (6 bases). The CDR3 has 16 amino acids. The ends were cut back, 4 bases at V and 2 bases at J, with 18 bases in the middle.

V is TRBV6-1 and J is TRBJ2-7; D is perhaps TRBD1 (6 bases). Germline V gene data show CDR1 as MNHNS and CDR2 as SASEGT. The CDR3 has 14 residues. Trimming removed 5 bases from V and 3 bases from J, with 14 bases in between. In DNA, the CDR3 is TGTGCCAGCAGTCCCCCGACAGGTTTCTACGAGCAGTACTTC. Translating gives CASSPPTGFYEQYF.

This clonotype was seen a few times. The chain joins TRBV6-5 to TRBJ2-5, with D perhaps TRBD1 (6 bases). Germline lookup yields CDR1 MNHEY and CDR2 SVGAGI. The CDR3 is 17 residues long. V gave up 3 bases and J gave up 2 bases, with 19 bases separating them. In DNA form, the CDR3 reads TGTGCCAGCAGTTATGTCTCCCGGGGACATGTGCAAGAGACCCAGTACTTC. Amino acids: CASSYVSRGHVQETQYF.

This clonotype was seen a handful of times. This chain joins TRBV12-3 or TRBV12-4 and TRBJ2-7; TRBD1 aligns across 8 bases. This CDR3 is 15 amino acids long. Trimming took 6 bases from V and 1 from J; bases not matched to a gene: 8. Here the CDR3 reads CASRPGGGISYEQYF. The CDR3 DNA reads as TGTGCCAGCAGACCAGGGGGCGGAATATCCTACGAGCAGTACTTC.

The sample holds one count of this clonotype. The chain employs TRBV29-1 and TRBJ2-3; unclear D gene. Germline CDR1 is SQVTM and CDR2 is ANQGSEA. Trimming took 3 bases from V and 6 from J, leaving 7 bases between them. This CDR3 spans 11 amino acids. The CDR3 protein is CSVDPRDTQYF. Written as DNA, the CDR3 is TGCAGCGTTGATCCCCGGGATACGCAGTATTTT.

This clonotype appeared many times. The chain employs TRBV28 and TRBJ2-3, with D uncertain. Germline V gives CDR1 MDHEN, CDR2 SYDVKM. This CDR3 comprises 11 residues. V shed 3 bases and J shed 13 bases, with 11 bases lying between them. CDR3 sequence: CASSLGSFEYF. The DNA of the CDR3 is TGTGCCAGCAGTTTGGGTAGTTTCGAGTATTTT.

This clonotype was recorded many times. The chain uses TRBV6-4 and TRBJ2-2; D could derive from TRBD1 or TRBD2 (5 bases each). CDR1 and CDR2 from the germline V gene are MRHNA and SNTAGT. The length of the CDR3 is 21 residues. With 6 bases removed from V and 4 bases from J, the gap between germline ends came to 33 bases. CDR3 loop: CASRRNFRGPSRPEVTGELFF. In DNA form, the CDR3 reads TGTGCCAGCAGGCGAAACTTCCGGGGACCGTCTAGGCCAGAGGTCACCGGGGAGCTGTTTTTT.

This clonotype has a count of ten or more. The chain combines TRBV5-1 with TRBJ2-3; no definite D call. Trimming took 0 bases from V and 4 from J, leaving 3 bases between them. This CDR3 region has 12 residues. CDR1 SGHRS and CDR2 YFSETQ come from the germline V gene. The CDR3 nucleotides are TGCGCCAGCAGCTTGGAGTCAGATACGCAGTATTTT. As protein: CASSLESDTQYF.

CDR3 region: CASSLGDRFEQYF. The CDR3 DNA sequence: TGTGCCAGCAGCTTAGGGGATAGGTTCGAGCAGTACTTC. The chain links TRBV7-2 to TRBJ2-7, with D unresolved. Germline CDR1 reads SGHTA; CDR2 reads FQGNSA. V lost 1 base, J lost 6 bases, and 10 bases lay in between. CDR3 size: 13 residues.

The J gene is TRBJ2-1, the V gene TRBV7-2; 8 bases match TRBD2. Trimming at V came to 5 bases and at J to 4 bases, leaving 10 bases not matched to a gene. The CDR3 runs 16 residues. CDR1 and CDR2 (germline): SGHTA, FQGNSA. Here the CDR3 reads CASSPPGTRTYNEQFF. In DNA form, the CDR3 reads TGTGCCAGCAGCCCCCCCGGGACTAGGACTTACAATGAGCAGTTCTTC.

This clonotype occurred a few times. The chain has TRBV20-1 and TRBJ2-5; 9 bases map to TRBD2. The ends lost 2 bases at V and 0 bases at J; junction bases unmatched: 1. This CDR3 region has 14 residues. Germline CDR1 and CDR2: DFQATT and SNEGSKA (reference sequence). CDR3 loop: CSARLAGYQETQYF. CDR3 in DNA: TGCAGTGCTAGACTAGCGGGGTACCAAGAGACCCAGTACTTC.

The chain employs TRBV10-3 and TRBJ2-3; D uncertain. In germline, CDR1 is ENHRY, CDR2 SYGVKD. The CDR3 spans 11 residues. V was pared by 1 base and J by 6 bases, with 2 bases between. The DNA for the CDR3 is TGTGCCATCAGTGAGTTTGATACGCAGTATTTT. Translation gives CAISEFDTQYF.

The table lists this clonotype with a few counts. The chain couples TRBV20-1 to TRBJ1-3; D is ambiguous. The V and J ends lost 3 bases and 0 bases respectively, with 9 bases between them. This CDR3 is built from 14 residues. Germline CDR1 reads DFQATT; CDR2 reads SNEGSKA (reference sequence). The CDR3 region is CSARPGDSGNTIYF. Here the CDR3 DNA reads TGCAGTGCTAGGCCGGGAGACTCTGGAAACACCATATATTTT.

There are a few counts of this clonotype. This rearrangement joins TRBV7-9 to TRBJ2-1; 7 nucleotides match TRBD2. Germline CDR1 is SEHNR and CDR2 is FQNEAQ (reference sequence). The length of the CDR3 is 17 residues. The V gene end was trimmed by 4 bases and the J gene end by 5 bases; junction bases not matched to a gene: 14. CDR3 in amino acids: CASSSNQRGGLNNEQFF. The CDR3 nucleotides are TGTGCCAGCAGCTCCAACCAGCGGGGAGGGCTGAACAATGAGCAGTTCTTC. Full variable domain (outside the CDR3, taken from reference TRBV7-9 and TRBJ2-1): DTGVSQNPRHKITKRGQNVTFRCDPISEHNRLYWYRQTLGQGPEFLTYFQNEAQLEKSRLLSDRFSAERPKGSFSTLEIQRTEQGDSAMYLCASSSNQRGGLNNEQFFGPGTRLTVL.

The chain has TRBV12-3 or TRBV12-4 and TRBJ1-5; 9 nucleotides match TRBD1. The CDR3 is 14 residues long. The V and J ends lost 6 bases and 5 bases, in that order; junction bases with no gene match: 5. CDR3 DNA sequence: TGTGCCAGCAGCTGGGACAGGGACGATCAGCCCCAGCATTTT. It encodes CASSWDRDDQPQHF.

This chain connects TRBV6-5 to TRBJ2-1; TRBD2 aligns across 13 bases. This CDR3 comprises 16 residues. The V gene's germline CDR1 is MNHEY and CDR2 SVGAGI. V shed 6 bases and J 4 bases; nucleotides not matched to a gene: 6. The CDR3 DNA is TGTGCCAGCAGATACGGGACTAGCGGGACTTACAATGAGCAGTTCTTC. Translating it yields CASRYGTSGTYNEQFF.